This record covers a single TCR beta chain. Its specificity is not known. The sample belongs to a study of shared clonotypes between healthy human individuals. Study outcomes and limitations: Even with large depth, rarefaction showed that sorted-subset sequencing was incomplete. Shared clonotypes: approximately 4.5% naive CD4, about 3.3% naive CD8, roughly 2.4% memory CD4, 0.4% to 0.5% memory CD8. Naive subsets typically showed greater estimated richness than memory subsets.

Germline assignment: CDR1 SGHRS and CDR2 YFSETQ. This CDR3 region has 15 residues. With V trimmed by 0 bases and J by 5 bases, 5 bases remained unmatched. TCRdb keeps only in-frame clones here, not all; method: immunoSEQ multiplex PCR. The sample holds under 1,100,000 clones, about 77% seen once. The V call is TRBV5-1, the J call TRBJ2-3, with 8 bases lining up with TRBD2. The sequencing input was memory CD4+ T cells sorted from blood. Subset reported: CD45RA-negative fraction. The receptor was isolated from a man aged 18-30 years in good health. The CDR3 sequence is CASSLDLAGIDTQYF. Here the CDR3 DNA reads TGCGCCAGCAGCTTGGACCTAGCGGGCATAGATACGCAGTATTTT.